This T cell receptor (beta chain) is from a study of blood T cell repertoires in COVID-19. Study details: Collection of acute and convalescent COVID-19 samples took place in the United States, Italy and Spain. Sources were T cells, B-cell-depleted T cells, or PBMCs; the material itself was cDNA or gDNA.

Authors' data handling: Amplification of reference gene primers was used by the study to estimate nucleated cell counts. The data were produced by immunoSEQ multiplex PCR, yet TCRdb's version contains in-frame clones alone and is incomplete. Clonal size and the V and J genes are those of that table, whereas D and trimming came from the DNA. In the table there are 55,000 to 90,000 clones, more than 75% of which are singletons. V dropped 4 bases and J dropped 4 bases, with 13 bases sitting between them. Germline V gene sequence: CDR1 SGDLS, CDR2 YYNGEE. The CDR3 consists of 14 residues. The V call is TRBV9, the J call TRBJ2-3, with D possibly TRBD1 on 7 matching bases. The sequencing input was peripheral blood. This sequence was found in a human donor in a cohort sampled during active COVID-19. The CDR3 DNA reads TGTGCCAGCAGCTGGGCAGGGGGGTCAGATACGCAGTATTTT. It specifies CASSWAGGSDTQYF.